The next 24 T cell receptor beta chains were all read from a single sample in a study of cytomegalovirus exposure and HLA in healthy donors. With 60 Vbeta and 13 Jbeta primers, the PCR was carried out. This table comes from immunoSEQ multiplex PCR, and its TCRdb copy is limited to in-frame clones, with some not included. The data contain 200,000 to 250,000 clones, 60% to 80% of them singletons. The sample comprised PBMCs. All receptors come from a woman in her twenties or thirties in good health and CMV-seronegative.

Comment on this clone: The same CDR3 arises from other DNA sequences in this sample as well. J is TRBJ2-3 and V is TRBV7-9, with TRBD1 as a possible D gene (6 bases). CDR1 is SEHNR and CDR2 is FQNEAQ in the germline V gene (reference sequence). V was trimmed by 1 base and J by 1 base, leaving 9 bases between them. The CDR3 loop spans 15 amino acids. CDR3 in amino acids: CASSLVGGGTDTQYF. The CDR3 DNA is TGTGCCAGCAGCTTAGTAGGGGGAGGCACAGATACGCAGTATTTT.

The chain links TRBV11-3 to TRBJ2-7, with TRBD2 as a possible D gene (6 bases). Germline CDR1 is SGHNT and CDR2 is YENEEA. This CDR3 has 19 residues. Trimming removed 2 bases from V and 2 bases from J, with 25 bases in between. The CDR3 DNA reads TGTGCCAGCAGCTTACGGGGGAATCACCGGACGATGCTTACCTACGAGCAGTACTTC. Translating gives CASSLRGNHRTMLTYEQYF. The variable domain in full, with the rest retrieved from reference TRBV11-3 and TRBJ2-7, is EAGVVQSPRYKIIEKKQPVAFWCNPISGHNTLYWYLQNLGQGPELLIRYENEEAVDDSQLPKDRFSAERLKGVDSTLKIQPAELGDSAVYLCASSLRGNHRTMLTYEQYFGPGTRLTVT.

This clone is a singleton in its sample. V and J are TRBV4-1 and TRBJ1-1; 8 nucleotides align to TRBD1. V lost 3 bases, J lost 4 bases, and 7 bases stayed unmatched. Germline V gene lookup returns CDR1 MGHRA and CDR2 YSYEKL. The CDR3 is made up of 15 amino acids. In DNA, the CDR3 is TGCGCCAGCAGCCACCTTCAGGGGGCAGGCACTGAAGCTTTCTTT. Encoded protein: CASSHLQGAGTEAFF.

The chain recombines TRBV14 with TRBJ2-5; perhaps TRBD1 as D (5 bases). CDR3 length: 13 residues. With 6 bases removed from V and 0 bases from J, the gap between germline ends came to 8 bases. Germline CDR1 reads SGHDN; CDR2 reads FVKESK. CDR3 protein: CASRKGYQETQYF. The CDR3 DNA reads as TGTGCCAGCAGGAAGGGGTACCAAGAGACCCAGTACTTC.

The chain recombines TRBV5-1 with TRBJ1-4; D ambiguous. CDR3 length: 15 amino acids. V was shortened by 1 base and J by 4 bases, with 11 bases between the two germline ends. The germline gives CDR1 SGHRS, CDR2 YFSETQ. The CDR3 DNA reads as TGCGCCAGCAGCTTGAAAGGACGGGGTAATGAAAAACTGTTTTTT. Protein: CASSLKGRGNEKLFF.

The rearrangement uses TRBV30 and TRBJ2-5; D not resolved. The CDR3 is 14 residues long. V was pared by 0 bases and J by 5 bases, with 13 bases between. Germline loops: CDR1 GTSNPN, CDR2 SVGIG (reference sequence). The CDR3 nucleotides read TGTGCCTGGAGTGTGTGGCCGGGTGGGGAGACCCAGTACTTC. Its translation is CAWSVWPGGETQYF. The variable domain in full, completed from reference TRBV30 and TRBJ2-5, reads SQTIHQWPATLVQPVGSPLSLECTVEGTSNPNLYWYRQAAGRGLQLLFYSVGIGQISSEVPQNLSASRPQDRQFILSSKKLLLSDSGFYLCAWSVWPGGETQYFGPGTRLLVL.

CDR3 coding DNA: TGTGCCAGTAGCACTACACCCACAGGGACCGGGGAGCTGTTTTTT. Its protein is CASSTTPTGTGELFF. V is TRBV19 and J is TRBJ2-2; perhaps TRBD1 as D (6 bases). The germline gives CDR1 LNHDA, CDR2 SQIVND (reference sequence). The CDR3 loop spans 15 amino acids. Trimming stripped 6 bases from V and 5 bases from J, with 16 bases between.

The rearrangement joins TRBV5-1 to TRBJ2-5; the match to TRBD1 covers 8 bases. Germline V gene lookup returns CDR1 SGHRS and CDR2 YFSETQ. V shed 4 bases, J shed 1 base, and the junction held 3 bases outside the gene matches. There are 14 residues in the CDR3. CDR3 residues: CASSAQGAQETQYF. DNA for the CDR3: TGCGCCAGCAGCGCGCAGGGGGCCCAAGAGACCCAGTACTTC. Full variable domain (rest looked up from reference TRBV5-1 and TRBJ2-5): KAGVTQTPRYLIKTRGQQVTLSCSPISGHRSVSWYQQTPGQGLQFLFEYFSETQRNKGNFPGRFSGRQFSNSRSEMNVSTLELGDSALYLCASSAQGAQETQYFGPGTRLLVL.

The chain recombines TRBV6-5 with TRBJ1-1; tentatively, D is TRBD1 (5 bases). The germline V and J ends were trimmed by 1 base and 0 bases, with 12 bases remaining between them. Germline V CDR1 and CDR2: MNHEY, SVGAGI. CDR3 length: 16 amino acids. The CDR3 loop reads CASSYLGGAMNTEAFF. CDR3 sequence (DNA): TGTGCCAGCAGTTACTTGGGCGGGGCAATGAACACTGAAGCTTTCTTT.

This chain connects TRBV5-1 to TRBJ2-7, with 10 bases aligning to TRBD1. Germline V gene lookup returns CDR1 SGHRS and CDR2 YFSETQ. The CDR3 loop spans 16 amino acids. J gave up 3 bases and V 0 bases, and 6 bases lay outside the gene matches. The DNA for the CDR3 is TGCGCCAGCAGCTTGGTTTCTGGGGACAGGGGCTACGAGCAGTACTTC. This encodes CASSLVSGDRGYEQYF.

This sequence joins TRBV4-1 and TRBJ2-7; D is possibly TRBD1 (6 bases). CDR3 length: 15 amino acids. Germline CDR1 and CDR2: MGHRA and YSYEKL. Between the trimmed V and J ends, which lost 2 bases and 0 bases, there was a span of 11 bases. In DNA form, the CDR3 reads TGCGCCAGCAGCCAACCGGGACACTACTCCTACGAGCAGTACTTC. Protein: CASSQPGHYSYEQYF.

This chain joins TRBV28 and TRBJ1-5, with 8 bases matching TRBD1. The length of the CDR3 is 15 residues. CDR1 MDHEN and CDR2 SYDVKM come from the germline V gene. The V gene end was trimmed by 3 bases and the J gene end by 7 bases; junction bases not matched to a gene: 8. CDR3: CASSFSDRGHQPQHF. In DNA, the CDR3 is TGTGCCAGCAGTTTCTCCGACAGGGGCCACCAGCCCCAGCATTTT.

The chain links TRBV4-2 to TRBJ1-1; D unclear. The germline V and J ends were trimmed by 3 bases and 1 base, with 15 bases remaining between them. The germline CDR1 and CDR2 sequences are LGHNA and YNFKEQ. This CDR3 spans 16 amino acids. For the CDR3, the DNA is TGTGCCAGCAGCCAGGGTCTCGGGTTTTCGAACACTGAAGCTTTCTTT. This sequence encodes CASSQGLGFSNTEAFF.

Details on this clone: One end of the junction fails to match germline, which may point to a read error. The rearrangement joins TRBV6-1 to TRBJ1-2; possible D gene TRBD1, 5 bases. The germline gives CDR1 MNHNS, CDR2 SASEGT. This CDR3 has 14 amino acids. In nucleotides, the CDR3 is TGTGCCAGCTCAGCCTCCGGACAACTCTATGGCTACCCCTTC. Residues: CASSASGQLYGYPF.

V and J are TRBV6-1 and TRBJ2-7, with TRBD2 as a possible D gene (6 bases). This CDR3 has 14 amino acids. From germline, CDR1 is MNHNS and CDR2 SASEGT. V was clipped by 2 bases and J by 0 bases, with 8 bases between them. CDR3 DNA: TGTGCCAGCAGTGAAAGCGGGCGCTCCTACGAGCAGTACTTC. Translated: CASSESGRSYEQYF.

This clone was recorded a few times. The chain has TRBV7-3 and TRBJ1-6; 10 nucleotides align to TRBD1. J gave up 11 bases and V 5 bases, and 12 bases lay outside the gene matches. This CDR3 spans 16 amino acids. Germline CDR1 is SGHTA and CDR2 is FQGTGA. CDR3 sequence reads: CASSQKRDRGGTPLHF. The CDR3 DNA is TGTGCCAGCAGCCAAAAACGGGACAGGGGTGGCACACCCCTCCACTTT.

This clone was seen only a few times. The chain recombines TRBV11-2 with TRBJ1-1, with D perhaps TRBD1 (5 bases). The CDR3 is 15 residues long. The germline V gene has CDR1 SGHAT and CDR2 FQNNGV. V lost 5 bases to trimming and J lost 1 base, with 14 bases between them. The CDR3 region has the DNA TGTGCCAGCAGCCCAGGGCGACAGACGAACACTGAAGCTTTCTTT. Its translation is CASSPGRQTNTEAFF.

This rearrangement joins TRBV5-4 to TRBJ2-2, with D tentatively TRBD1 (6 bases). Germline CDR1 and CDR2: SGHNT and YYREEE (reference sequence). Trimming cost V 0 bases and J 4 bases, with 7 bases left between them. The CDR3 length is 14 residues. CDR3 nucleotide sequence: TGTGCCAGCAGCTTGGTAGGGGGCACCGGGGAGCTGTTTTTT. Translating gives CASSLVGGTGELFF. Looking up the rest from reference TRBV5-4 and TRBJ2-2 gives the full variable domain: ETGVTQSPTHLIKTRGQQVTLRCSSQSGHNTVSWYQQALGQGPQFIFQYYREEENGRGNFPPRFSGLQFPNYSSELNVNALELDDSALYLCASSLVGGTGELFFGEGSRLTVL.

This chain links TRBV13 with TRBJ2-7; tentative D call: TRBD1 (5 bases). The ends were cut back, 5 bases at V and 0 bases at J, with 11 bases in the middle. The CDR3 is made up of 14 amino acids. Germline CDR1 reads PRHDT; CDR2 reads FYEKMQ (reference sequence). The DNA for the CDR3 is TGTGCCAGCAGCCCAGGGATCGGCTCCTACGAGCAGTACTTC. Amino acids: CASSPGIGSYEQYF.

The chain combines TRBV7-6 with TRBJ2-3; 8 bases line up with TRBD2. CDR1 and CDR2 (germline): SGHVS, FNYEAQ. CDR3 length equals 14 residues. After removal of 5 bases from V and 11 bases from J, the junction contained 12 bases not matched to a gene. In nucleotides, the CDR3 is TGTGCCAGCAGCCCAGGACTAGCATCCCCAGTGCAGTATTTT. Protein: CASSPGLASPVQYF. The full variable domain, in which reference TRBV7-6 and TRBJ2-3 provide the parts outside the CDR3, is GAGVSQSPRYKVTKRGQDVALRCDPISGHVSLYWYRQALGQGPEFLTYFNYEAQQDKSGLPNDRFSAERPEGSISTLTIQRTEQRDSAMYRCASSPGLASPVQYFGPGTRLTVL.

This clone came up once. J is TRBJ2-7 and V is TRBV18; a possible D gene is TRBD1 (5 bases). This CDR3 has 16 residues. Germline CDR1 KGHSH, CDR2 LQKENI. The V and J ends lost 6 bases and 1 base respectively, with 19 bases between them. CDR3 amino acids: CASSEYAGLSSYEQYF. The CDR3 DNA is TGTGCCAGCTCGGAGTATGCAGGGTTAAGTTCCTACGAGCAGTACTTC.

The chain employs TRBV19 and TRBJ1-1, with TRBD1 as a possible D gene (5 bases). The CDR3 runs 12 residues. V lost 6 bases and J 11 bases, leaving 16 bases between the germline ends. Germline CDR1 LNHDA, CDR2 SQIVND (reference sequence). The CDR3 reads CASSPPGLLAFF. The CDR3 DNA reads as TGTGCCAGTAGCCCTCCGGGACTCCTGGCTTTCTTT.

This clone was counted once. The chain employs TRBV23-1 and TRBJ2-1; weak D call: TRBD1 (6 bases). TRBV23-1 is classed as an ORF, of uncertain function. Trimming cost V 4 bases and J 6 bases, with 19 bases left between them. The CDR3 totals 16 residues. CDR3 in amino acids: CASSRLRGPNANEQFF. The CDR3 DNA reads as TGCGCCAGCAGTCGCCTCAGGGGCCCGAACGCCAATGAGCAGTTCTTC.

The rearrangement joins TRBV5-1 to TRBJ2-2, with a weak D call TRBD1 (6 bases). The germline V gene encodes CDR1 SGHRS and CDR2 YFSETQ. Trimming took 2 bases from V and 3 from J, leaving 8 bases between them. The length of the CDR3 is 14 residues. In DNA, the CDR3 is TGCGCCAGCAGCTTACAGGGTGACACCGGGGAGCTGTTTTTT. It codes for CASSLQGDTGELFF.